This TCR beta chain was identified during a study of Ad26.COV2.S vaccination and SARS-CoV-2 variants. Treatment in this sample: approximately 18 received Ad26.COV2.S at low or high dose, single or two shots; roughly 5 received placebo; per-sample allocation not given. Day 63 after the first injection of vaccine or placebo was the sampling time. Trimming stripped 5 bases from V and 14 bases from J, with 16 bases between. Germline assignment: CDR1 MDHEN and CDR2 SYDVKM. The CDR3 has 12 residues. Data came from immunoSEQ multiplex PCR; TCRdb stores just in-frame clones and leaves some out. The table includes some 460,000 clones, 89% detected once.

The sequence derives from a person between 18 and 60 years old who received the Ad26.COV2.S COVID-19 vaccine or a placebo. The input for sequencing was peripheral blood, taken in a trial of Ad26.COV2.S vaccine versus placebo. This sequence joins TRBV28 and TRBJ2-1; D gene ambiguous. Here the CDR3 DNA reads TGTGCCAGCAGTGAAACGAGAGGTAGGGAGTTCTTC. Encoded protein: CASSETRGREFF. Based on the CDR3 plus reference TRBV28 and TRBJ2-1, the full variable domain is DVKVTQSSRYLVKRTGEKVFLECVQDMDHENMFWYRQDPGLGLRLIYFSYDVKMKEKGDIPEGYSVSREKKERFSLILESASTNQTSMYLCASSETRGREFFGPGTRLTVL.